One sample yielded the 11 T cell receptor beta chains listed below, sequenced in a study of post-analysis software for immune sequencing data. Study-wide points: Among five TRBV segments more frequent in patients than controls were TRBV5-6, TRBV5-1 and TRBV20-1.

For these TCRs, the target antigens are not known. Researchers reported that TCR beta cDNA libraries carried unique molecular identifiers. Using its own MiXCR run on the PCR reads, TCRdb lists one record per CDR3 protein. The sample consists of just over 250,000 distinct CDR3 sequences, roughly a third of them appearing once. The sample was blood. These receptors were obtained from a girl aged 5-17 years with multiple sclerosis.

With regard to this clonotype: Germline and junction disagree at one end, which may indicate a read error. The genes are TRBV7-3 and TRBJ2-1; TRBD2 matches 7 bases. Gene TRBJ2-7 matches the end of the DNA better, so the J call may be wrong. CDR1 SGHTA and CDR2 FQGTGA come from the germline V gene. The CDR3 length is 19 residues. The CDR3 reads CAGSLGGVGVAGKYNEQYF. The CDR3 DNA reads TGTGCCGGCAGCTTAGGAGGGGTCGGGGTAGCGGGCAAATACAATGAGCAGTACTTC.

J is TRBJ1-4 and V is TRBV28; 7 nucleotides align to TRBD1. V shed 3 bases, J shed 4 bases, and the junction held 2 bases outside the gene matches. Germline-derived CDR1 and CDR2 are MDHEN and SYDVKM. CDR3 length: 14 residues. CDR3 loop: CASSLQGGNEKLFF. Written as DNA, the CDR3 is TGTGCCAGCAGTTTGCAGGGGGGTAATGAAAAACTGTTTTTT.

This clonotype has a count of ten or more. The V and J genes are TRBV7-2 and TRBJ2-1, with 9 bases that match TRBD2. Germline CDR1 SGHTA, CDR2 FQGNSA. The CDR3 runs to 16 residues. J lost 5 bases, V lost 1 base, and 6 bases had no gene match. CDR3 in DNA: TGTGCCAGCAGCTTAGTTGCGGGAGGGGCCCACAATGAGCAGTTCTTC. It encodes CASSLVAGGAHNEQFF. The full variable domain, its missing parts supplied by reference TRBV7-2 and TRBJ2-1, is GAGVSQSPSNKVTEKGKDVELRCDPISGHTALYWYRQSLGQGLEFLIYFQGNSAPDKSGLPSDRFSAERTGGSVSTLTIQRTQQEDSAVYLCASSLVAGGAHNEQFFGPGTRLTVL.

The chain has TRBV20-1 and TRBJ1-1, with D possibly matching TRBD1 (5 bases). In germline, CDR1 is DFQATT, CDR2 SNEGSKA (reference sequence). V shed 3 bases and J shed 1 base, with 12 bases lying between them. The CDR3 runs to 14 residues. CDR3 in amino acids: CSASRGPRNTEAFF. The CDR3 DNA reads TGCAGTGCTAGTCGGGGACCGAGGAACACTGAAGCTTTCTTT.

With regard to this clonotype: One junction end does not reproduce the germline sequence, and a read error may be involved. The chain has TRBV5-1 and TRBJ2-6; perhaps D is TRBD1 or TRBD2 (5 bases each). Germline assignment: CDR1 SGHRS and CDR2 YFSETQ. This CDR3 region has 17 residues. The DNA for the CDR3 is TGCGCCAGCAGCTTGCGCAATGGGGGAGCTGGGGCCAACGTCCCGACTTTC. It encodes CASSLRNGGAGANVPTF.

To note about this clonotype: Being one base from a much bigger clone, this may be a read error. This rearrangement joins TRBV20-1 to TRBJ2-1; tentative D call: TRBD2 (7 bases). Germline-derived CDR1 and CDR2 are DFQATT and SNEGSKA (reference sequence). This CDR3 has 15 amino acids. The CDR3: CSARKPGGGDNERFF. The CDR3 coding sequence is TGCAGTGCTAGAAAACCGGGAGGAGGGGACAATGAGCGGTTCTTC.

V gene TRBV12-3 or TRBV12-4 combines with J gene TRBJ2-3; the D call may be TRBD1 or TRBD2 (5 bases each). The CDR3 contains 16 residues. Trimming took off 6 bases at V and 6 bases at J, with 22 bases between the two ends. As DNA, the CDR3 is TGTGCCAGCAGCCCCACTCCCGGGACCGGCAGTGATACGCAGTATTTT. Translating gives CASSPTPGTGSDTQYF.

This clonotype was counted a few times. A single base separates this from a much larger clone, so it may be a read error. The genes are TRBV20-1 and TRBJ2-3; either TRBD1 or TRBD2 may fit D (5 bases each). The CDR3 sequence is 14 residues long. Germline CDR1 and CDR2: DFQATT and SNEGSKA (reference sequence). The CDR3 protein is CSAGGQGDTDTRYF. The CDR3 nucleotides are TGCAGTGCTGGCGGGCAGGGAGACACAGATACGCGGTATTTT.

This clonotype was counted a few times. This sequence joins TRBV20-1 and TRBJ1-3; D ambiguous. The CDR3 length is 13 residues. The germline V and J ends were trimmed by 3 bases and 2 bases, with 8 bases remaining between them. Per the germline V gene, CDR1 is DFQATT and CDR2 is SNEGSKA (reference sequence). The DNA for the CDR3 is TGCAGTGCTAGGATCCCGGCTGGAAACACCATATATTTT. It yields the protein CSARIPAGNTIYF.

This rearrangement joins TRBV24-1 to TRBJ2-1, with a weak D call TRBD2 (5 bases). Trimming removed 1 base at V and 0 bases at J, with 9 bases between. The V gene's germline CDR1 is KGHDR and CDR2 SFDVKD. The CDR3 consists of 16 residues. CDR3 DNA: TGTGCCACCAGTGATTTAGCGGCCAGCTCCTACAATGAGCAGTTCTTC. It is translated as CATSDLAASSYNEQFF.

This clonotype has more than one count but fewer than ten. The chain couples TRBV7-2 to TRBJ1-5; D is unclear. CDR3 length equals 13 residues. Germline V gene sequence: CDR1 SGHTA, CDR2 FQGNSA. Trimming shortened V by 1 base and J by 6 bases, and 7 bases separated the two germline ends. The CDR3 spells CASSLEIGQPQHF. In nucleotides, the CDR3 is TGTGCCAGCAGCTTAGAGATCGGTCAGCCCCAGCATTTT.